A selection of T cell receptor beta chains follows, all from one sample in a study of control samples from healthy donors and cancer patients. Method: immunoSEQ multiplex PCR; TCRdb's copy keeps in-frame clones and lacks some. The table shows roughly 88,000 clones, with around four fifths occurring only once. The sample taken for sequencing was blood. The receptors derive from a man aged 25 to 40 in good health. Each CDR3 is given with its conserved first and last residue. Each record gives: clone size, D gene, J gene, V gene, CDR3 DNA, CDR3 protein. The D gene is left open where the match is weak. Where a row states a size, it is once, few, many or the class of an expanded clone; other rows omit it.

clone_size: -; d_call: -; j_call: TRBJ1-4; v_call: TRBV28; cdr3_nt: TGTGCCAGCAGTTTAAGGTCCGAAGGGACGGACGAAAAACTGTTTTTT; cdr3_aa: CASSLRSEGTDEKLFF
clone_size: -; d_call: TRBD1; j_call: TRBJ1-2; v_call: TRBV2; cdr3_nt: TGTGCCAGCAGTGACAGGACAGGGATATATAACTATGGCTACACCTTC; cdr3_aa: CASSDRTGIYNYGYTF
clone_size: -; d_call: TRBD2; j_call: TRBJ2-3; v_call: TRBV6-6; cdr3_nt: TGTGCCAGCAGTACTAGCGGGGAGGGAGATACGCAGTATTTT; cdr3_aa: CASSTSGEGDTQYF
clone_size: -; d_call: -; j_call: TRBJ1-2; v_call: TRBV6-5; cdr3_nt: TGTGCCAGCAGTAGGTTTCCGGACAGTAACTATGGCTACACCTTC; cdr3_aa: CASSRFPDSNYGYTF
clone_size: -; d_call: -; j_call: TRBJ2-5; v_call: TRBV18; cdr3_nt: TGTGCCAGCTCACCTTATCAGGACAGTCAAGAGACCCAGTACTTC; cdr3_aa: CASSPYQDSQETQYF
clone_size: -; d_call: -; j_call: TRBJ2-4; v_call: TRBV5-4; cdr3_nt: TGTGCCAGCAGCACCCAAACTAGTTATGGCATTCAGTACTTC; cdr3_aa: CASSTQTSYGIQYF
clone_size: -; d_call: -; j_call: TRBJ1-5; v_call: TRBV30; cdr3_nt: TGTGCCTGGCGACAGGAGGGTCAGCCCCAGCATTTT; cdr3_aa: CAWRQEGQPQHF
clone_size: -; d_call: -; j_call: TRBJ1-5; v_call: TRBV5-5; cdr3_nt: TGTGCCAGCAGCACTACAGCCGCCTATAGCAATCAGCCCCAGCATTTT; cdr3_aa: CASSTTAAYSNQPQHF
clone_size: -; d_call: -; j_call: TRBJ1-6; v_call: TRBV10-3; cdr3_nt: TGTGCCATCAGTGTAGACCCAAGGGGGTCACCCCTCCACTTT; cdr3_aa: CAISVDPRGSPLHF
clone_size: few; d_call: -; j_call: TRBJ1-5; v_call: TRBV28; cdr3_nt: TGTGCCAGCAGTTGGTCAGGGAATCGCAATCAGCCCCAGCATTTT; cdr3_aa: CASSWSGNRNQPQHF
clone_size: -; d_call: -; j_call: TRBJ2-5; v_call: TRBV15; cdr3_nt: TGTGCCACCAGCAGAGACAGATTACGGAGGGGAGAGACCCAGTACTTC; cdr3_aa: CATSRDRLRRGETQYF
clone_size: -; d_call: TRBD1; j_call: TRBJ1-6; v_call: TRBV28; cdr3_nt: TGTGCCAGCAGACAGGGGTACTCACCCCTCCACTTT; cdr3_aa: CASRQGYSPLHF
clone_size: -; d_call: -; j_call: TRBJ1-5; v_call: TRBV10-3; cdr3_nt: TGTGCCATCAGTGAGGATTATAGCAATCAGCCCCAGCATTTT; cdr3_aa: CAISEDYSNQPQHF
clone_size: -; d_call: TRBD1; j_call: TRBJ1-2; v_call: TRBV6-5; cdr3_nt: TGTGCCAGCAGTTATTGGGACAGGGATAACTATGGCTACACCTTC; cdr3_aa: CASSYWDRDNYGYTF
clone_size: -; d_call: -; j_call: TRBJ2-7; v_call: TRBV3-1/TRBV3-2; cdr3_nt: TGTGCCAGCAGCCACTCTAGCCGGGTCAATAGGTACGAGCAGTACTTC; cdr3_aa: CASSHSSRVNRYEQYF
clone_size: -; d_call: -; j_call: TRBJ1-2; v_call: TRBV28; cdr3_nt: TGTGCCAGCAGTTTGTCCGGGGCAATTAACTATGGCTACACCTTC; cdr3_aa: CASSLSGAINYGYTF
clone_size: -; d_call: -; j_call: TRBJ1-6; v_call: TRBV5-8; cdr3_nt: TGTGCCAGCAGCAGATCGCCGGGTTATTCACCCCTCCACTTT; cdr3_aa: CASSRSPGYSPLHF
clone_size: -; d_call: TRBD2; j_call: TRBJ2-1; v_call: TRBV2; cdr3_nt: TGTGCCAGCAGTGTAACTAGCGGGGACTCCTACAATGAGCAGTTCTTC; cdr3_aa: CASSVTSGDSYNEQFF
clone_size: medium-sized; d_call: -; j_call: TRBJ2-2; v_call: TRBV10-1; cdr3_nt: TGCGCCAGCAGTGAGTCTATTGGACTCGGGGAGCTGTTTTTT; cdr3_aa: CASSESIGLGELFF
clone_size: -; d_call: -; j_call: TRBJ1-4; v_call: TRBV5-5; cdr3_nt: TGTGCCAGCAGCTTGGGTGAGGGACTCACGGATGAAAAACTGTTTTTT; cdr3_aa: CASSLGEGLTDEKLFF
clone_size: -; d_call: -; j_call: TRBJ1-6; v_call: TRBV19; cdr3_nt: TGTGCCAGTAGCAATCCGAGGAGGGACCCAAGCTCCTATAATTCACCCCTCCACTTT; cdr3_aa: CASSNPRRDPSSYNSPLHF
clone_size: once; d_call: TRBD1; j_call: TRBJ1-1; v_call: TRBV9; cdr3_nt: TGTGCCAGCAGCCGACAGGGGATGAACACTGAAGCTTTCTTT; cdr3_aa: CASSRQGMNTEAFF
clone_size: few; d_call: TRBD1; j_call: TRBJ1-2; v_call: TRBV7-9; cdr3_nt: TGTGCCAGCAGTCCTAGGACAGGGGGCTATGGCTACACCTTC; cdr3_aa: CASSPRTGGYGYTF
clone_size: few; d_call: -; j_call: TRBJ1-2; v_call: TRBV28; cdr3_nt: TGTGCCAGCAGTTCCGGGACGGATTATGGCTACACCTTC; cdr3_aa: CASSSGTDYGYTF
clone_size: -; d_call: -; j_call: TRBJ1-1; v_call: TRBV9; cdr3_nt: TGTGCCAGCAGCGTAGTAAGCGACAGCCCTGAAGCTTTCTTT; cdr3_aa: CASSVVSDSPEAFF
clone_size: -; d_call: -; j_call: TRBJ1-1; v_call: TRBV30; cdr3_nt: TGTGCCTGCCTATACAGCCGCGGTGAAGCTTTCTTT; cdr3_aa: CACLYSRGEAFF
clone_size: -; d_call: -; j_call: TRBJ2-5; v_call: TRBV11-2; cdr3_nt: TGTGCCAGCAGCCTCATCCTCCTAAGCGGCGGTGGTGAGACCCAGTACTTC; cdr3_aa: CASSLILLSGGGETQYF
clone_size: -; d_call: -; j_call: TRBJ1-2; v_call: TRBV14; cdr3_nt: TGTGCCAGCAGCGCGAGGGAGTATGGCTACACCTTC; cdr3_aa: CASSAREYGYTF
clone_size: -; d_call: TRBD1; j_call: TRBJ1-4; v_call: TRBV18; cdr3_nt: TGTGCCAGCTCACCAGCCTCCAGGGGGACAGTTGAAAAACTGTTTTTT; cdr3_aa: CASSPASRGTVEKLFF
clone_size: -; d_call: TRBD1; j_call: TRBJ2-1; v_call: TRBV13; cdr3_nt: TGTGCCAGCAGCCTAGGCGGGGGACAGGGGAAGCGCAATGAGCAGTTCTTC; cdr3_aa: CASSLGGGQGKRNEQFF
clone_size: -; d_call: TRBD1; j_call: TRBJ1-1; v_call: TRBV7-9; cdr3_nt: TGTGCCAGCAGCGTAAACAGGGGGCCGGGCACTGAAGCTTTCTTT; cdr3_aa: CASSVNRGPGTEAFF
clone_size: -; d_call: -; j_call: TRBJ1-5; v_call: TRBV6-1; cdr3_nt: TGTGCCAGCAGTGAATTCAGGGATCAGCCCCAGCATTTT; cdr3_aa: CASSEFRDQPQHF
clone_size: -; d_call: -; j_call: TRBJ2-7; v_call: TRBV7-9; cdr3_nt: TGTGCCAGCAGCTTAGGGTCTCCCGGGCAGTACTTC; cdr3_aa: CASSLGSPGQYF
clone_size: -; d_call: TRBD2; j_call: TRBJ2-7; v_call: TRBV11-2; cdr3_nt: TGTGCCAGCAGCTTATGGGCGGGGGGGCCGTCCTACGAGCAGTACTTC; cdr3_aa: CASSLWAGGPSYEQYF
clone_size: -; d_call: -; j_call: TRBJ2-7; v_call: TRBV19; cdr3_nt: TGTGCCAGTAGTATAGAGGGAGCCTCCTACGAGCAGTACTTC; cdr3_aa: CASSIEGASYEQYF
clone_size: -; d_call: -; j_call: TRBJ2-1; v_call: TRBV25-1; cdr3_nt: TGTGCCAGCAGAAAAAATGAGCAGTTCTTC; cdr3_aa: CASRKNEQFF
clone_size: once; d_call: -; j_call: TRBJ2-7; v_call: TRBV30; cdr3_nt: TGTGCCTGGTCCCCGGATGCCTACGAGCAGTACTTC; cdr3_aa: CAWSPDAYEQYF
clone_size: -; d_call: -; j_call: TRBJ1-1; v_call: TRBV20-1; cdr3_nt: TGCAGTCCACAGGGAGACACTGAAGCTTTCTTT; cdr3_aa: CSPQGDTEAFF
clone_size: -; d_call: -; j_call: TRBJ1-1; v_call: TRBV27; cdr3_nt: TGTGCCAGCAGTTCGGACAGTACTGAAGCTTTCTTT; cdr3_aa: CASSSDSTEAFF
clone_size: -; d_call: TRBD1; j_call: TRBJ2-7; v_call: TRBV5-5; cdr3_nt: TGTGCCAGCAGCTCCGAACAAAACCGACAGGGTTCCTCCTACGAGCAGTACTTC; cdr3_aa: CASSSEQNRQGSSYEQYF